This entry lists 13 T cell receptor beta chains sequenced from one sample in a study of Ad26.COV2.S vaccination and SARS-CoV-2 variants. Using immunoSEQ multiplex PCR, the repertoire was profiled, and TCRdb retains in-frame clones only, with some absent. The table records about 350,000 clones, 65% to 90% of them present only once. As for treatment: about 20 received Ad26.COV2.S at low or high dose, single or two shots; about five received placebo; per-sample allocation not given. Sampling was performed 63 days after the first vaccine or placebo injection. This material consisted of peripheral blood, taken in a trial of Ad26.COV2.S vaccine versus placebo. The origin of the receptors is a person aged 18-60 years who received the Ad26.COV2.S COVID-19 vaccine or a placebo.

The chain is built from TRBV9 and TRBJ1-2; a weak D match, TRBD1 (5 bases). The CDR3 is 14 residues long. Looked up from germline, CDR1 is SGDLS and CDR2 is YYNGEE. The germline V and J ends were trimmed by 3 bases and 2 bases, with 11 bases remaining between them. CDR3 sequence: CASSAGEANYGYTF. In nucleotides, the CDR3 is TGTGCCAGCAGCGCGGGGGAGGCAAACTATGGCTACACCTTC. Variable domain in full (rest from reference TRBV9 and TRBJ1-2): DSGVTQTPKHLITATGQRVTLRCSPRSGDLSVYWYQQSLDQGLQFLIQYYNGEERAKGNILERFSAQQFPDLHSELNLSSLELGDSALYFCASSAGEANYGYTFGSGTRLTVV.

The J gene is TRBJ2-1, the V gene TRBV5-6; 14 bases are a match to TRBD2. The CDR3 loop spans 14 amino acids. Per germline, CDR1 SGHDT and CDR2 YYEEEE. V gave up 3 bases and J gave up 14 bases; unmatched junction bases: 7. The CDR3 DNA reads as TGTGCCAGCAGCTCGGGACTAGCGGGAGTCTATGAGTTCTTC. This sequence encodes CASSSGLAGVYEFF.

The CDR3 region is CASSGESISEAFF. CDR3 nucleotide sequence: TGTGCCAGCAGCGGGGAGAGCATCTCGGAAGCTTTCTTT. V and J are TRBV2 and TRBJ1-1; D remains ambiguous. CDR3 length: 13 amino acids. V shed 6 bases and J shed 8 bases, with 16 bases lying between them. The germline gives CDR1 SNHLY, CDR2 FYNNEI.

The chain has TRBV10-3 and TRBJ2-1; the match to TRBD2 covers 10 bases. Per germline, CDR1 ENHRY and CDR2 SYGVKD. The junction had 6 bases not matched to a gene; V was cut back by 7 bases and J by 6 bases. This CDR3 is built from 14 residues. The CDR3 bases are TGTGCCATCAACCCGGGACTAGCGCGCAATGAGCAGTTCTTC. This encodes CAINPGLARNEQFF.

The chain joins TRBV28 to TRBJ2-2, with 7 bases aligning to TRBD2. The germline V gene has CDR1 MDHEN and CDR2 SYDVKM. The CDR3 sequence is 14 residues long. V was pared by 3 bases and J by 5 bases, with 3 bases of the junction left unmatched. This chain's CDR3 is CASSLMGGTGELFF. The CDR3 nucleotides are TGTGCCAGCAGTTTGATGGGAGGGACCGGGGAGCTGTTTTTT. Full variable domain (missing parts from reference TRBV28 and TRBJ2-2): DVKVTQSSRYLVKRTGEKVFLECVQDMDHENMFWYRQDPGLGLRLIYFSYDVKMKEKGDIPEGYSVSREKKERFSLILESASTNQTSMYLCASSLMGGTGELFFGEGSRLTVL.

The chain uses TRBV2 and TRBJ2-3; the D is unclear. The CDR3 extends over 13 amino acids. The germline CDR1 and CDR2 sequences are SNHLY and FYNNEI. The V and J ends lost 5 bases and 7 bases respectively, with 13 bases between them. The CDR3 reads CASSPPGENTQYF. CDR3 sequence (DNA): TGTGCCAGCAGTCCCCCCGGCGAAAATACGCAGTATTTT.

V usage is TRBV10-1 and J usage is TRBJ2-2; perhaps TRBD1 as D (5 bases). Germline-derived CDR1 and CDR2 are WNHNN and SYGVQD (reference sequence). The CDR3 loop spans 15 amino acids. V lost 4 bases and J 4 bases, leaving 13 bases between the germline ends. CDR3 DNA sequence: TGCGCCAGCAGTGGCCCAGGGAATCCCACCGGGGAGCTGTTTTTT. Protein sequence: CASSGPGNPTGELFF.

As to this clone: A junction boundary mismatches the germline segment, possibly from a read error. The genes are TRBV7-7 and TRBJ2-7; the D gene is possibly TRBD2 (7 bases). The germline V gene has CDR1 SSHAT and CDR2 FNYEAQ (reference sequence). The CDR3 has 14 amino acids. The CDR3 sequence is CASSLGGVPYEQYF. As DNA, the CDR3 is TGTGCTAGCAGCTTAGGGGGGGTCCCCTACGAGCAGTACTTC.

This clone has only one observation. The rearrangement uses TRBV18 and TRBJ1-5; the match to TRBD1 covers 7 bases. The germline V gene encodes CDR1 KGHSH and CDR2 LQKENI. V shed 2 bases, J shed 4 bases, and the junction held 5 bases outside the gene matches. CDR3 size: 15 residues. Here the CDR3 reads CASSPGTDRNQPQHF. The CDR3 nucleotides read TGTGCCAGCTCACCAGGGACAGATAGGAATCAGCCCCAGCATTTT.

The gene calls are TRBV6-1 and TRBJ1-5, with D possibly being TRBD1 (6 bases). This CDR3 has 14 residues. CDR1 and CDR2 (germline): MNHNS, SASEGT. V lost 5 bases and J lost 4, with 12 bases in between. The CDR3 region is CASSLRTANQPQHF. The CDR3 nucleotides are TGTGCCAGCAGTTTACGGACAGCGAATCAGCCCCAGCATTTT.

The rearrangement uses TRBV6-5 and TRBJ1-1; 7 bases match TRBD1. With 8 bases clipped from V and 4 bases from J, the junction kept 10 bases outside the gene matches. This CDR3 has 14 residues. Germline V gene data show CDR1 as MNHEY and CDR2 as SVGAGI. CDR3 residues: CASSLNQGGTEAFF. The CDR3 DNA sequence: TGTGCCAGCTCTCTGAATCAGGGGGGCACTGAAGCTTTCTTT.

The chain carries TRBV7-2 and TRBJ2-5, with D uncertain. The CDR3 loop spans 13 amino acids. Trimming took 1 base from V and 3 from J, leaving 6 bases between them. In germline, CDR1 is SGHTA, CDR2 FQGNSA. The CDR3: CASSLVWEETQYF. In DNA, the CDR3 is TGTGCCAGCAGCTTAGTCTGGGAAGAGACCCAGTACTTC.

This sequence joins TRBV28 and TRBJ2-3; D gene ambiguous. The V end lost 6 bases, the J end lost 3 bases, and 7 bases lay between the germline ends. CDR1 is MDHEN, CDR2 SYDVKM, per germline. This CDR3 has 12 amino acids. This CDR3 reads CASSAPTDTQYF. The CDR3 DNA is TGTGCCAGCAGCGCTCCTACAGATACGCAGTATTTT.